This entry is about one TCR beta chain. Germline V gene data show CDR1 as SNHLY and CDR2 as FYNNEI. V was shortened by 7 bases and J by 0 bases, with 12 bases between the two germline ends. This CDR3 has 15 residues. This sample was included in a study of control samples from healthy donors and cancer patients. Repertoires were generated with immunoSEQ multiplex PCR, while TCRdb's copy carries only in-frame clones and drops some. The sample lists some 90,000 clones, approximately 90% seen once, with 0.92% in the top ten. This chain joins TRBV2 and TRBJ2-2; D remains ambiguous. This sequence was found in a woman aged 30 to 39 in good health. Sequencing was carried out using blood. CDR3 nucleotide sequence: TGTGCCAGCATCGGTTTGCAGGCGAACACCGGGGAGCTGTTTTTT. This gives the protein CASIGLQANTGELFF.